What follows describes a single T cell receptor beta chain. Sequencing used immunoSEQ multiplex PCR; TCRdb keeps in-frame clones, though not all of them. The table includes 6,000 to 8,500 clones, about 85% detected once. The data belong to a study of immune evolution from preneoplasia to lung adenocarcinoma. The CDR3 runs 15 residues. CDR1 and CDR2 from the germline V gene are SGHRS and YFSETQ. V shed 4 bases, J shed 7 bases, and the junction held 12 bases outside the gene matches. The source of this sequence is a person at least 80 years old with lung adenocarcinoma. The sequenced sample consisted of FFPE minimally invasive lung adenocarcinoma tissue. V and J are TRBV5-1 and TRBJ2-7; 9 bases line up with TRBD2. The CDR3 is CASSEALAGAREQYF. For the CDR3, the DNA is TGCGCCAGCAGCGAAGCCTTAGCGGGAGCTAGGGAGCAGTACTTC.